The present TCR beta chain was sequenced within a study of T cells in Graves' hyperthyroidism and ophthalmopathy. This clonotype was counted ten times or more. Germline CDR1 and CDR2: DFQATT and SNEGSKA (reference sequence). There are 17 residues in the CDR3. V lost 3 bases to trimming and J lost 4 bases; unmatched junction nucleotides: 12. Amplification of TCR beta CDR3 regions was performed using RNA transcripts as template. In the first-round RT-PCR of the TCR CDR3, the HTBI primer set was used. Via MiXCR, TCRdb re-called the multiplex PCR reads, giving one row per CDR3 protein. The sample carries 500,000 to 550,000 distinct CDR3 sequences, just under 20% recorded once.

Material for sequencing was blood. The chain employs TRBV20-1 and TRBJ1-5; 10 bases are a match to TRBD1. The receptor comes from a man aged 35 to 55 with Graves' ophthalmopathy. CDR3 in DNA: TGCAGTGCTAGCCTTTCCGGGACAGGGGCGGGAAATCAGCCCCAGCATTTT. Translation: CSASLSGTGAGNQPQHF.